These 21 T cell receptor beta chains were all obtained from the same sample, sequenced in a study of T cell responses to AZD1222 COVID-19 vaccine. Profiling relied on immunoSEQ multiplex PCR, and the TCRdb table lists in-frame clones only, not all of them. The sample shows around 80,000 clones, roughly 88% of them seen only once. Material: peripheral blood, obtained 28 days after the second AZD1222 dose. The receptors were sampled from an adult who received the AZD1222 COVID-19 vaccine.

This clone was observed a few times. The chain uses TRBV15 and TRBJ2-3; maybe TRBD2 (6 bases). CDR1 is LNHNV and CDR2 is YYDKDF in the germline V gene (reference sequence). The V gene lost 3 bases and the J gene lost 9 bases, with 19 bases spanning the gap. The CDR3 spans 15 residues. CDR3 DNA sequence: TGTGCCACCAGCAGTGTGGAGAGAGGCAGCGGGACGCAGTATTTT. This translates into CATSSVERGSGTQYF. The full variable domain, with the rest looked up from reference TRBV15 and TRBJ2-3, is DAMVIQNPRYQVTQFGKPVTLSCSQTLNHNVMYWYQQKSSQAPKLLFHYYDKDFNNEADTPDNFQSRRPNTSFCFLDIRSPGLGDTAMYLCATSSVERGSGTQYFGPGTRLTVL.

This sequence joins TRBV19 and TRBJ2-3; no definite D call. The CDR3 contains 14 residues. V was clipped by 3 bases and J by 2 bases, with 9 bases between them. Germline V gene data show CDR1 as LNHDA and CDR2 as SQIVND (reference sequence). Here the CDR3 DNA reads TGTGCCAGTAGTATTTTTTCGAACACAGATACGCAGTATTTT. This codes for CASSIFSNTDTQYF.

This sequence joins TRBV5-1 and TRBJ1-2; 10 bases line up with TRBD1. Germline V CDR1 and CDR2: SGHRS, YFSETQ. The CDR3 has 16 residues. V was clipped by 0 bases and J by 7 bases; unmatched bases: 9. The CDR3 bases are TGCGCCAGCAGCTTGGCCACTCCCGGGACAGGGGTTGGCTACACCTTC. Protein product: CASSLATPGTGVGYTF.

The V gene is TRBV15, the J gene TRBJ2-3; D uncertain. There are 14 residues in the CDR3. Between the trimmed V and J ends, which lost 1 base and 2 bases, there was a span of 7 bases. CDR1 and CDR2 (germline): LNHNV, YYDKDF (reference sequence). The CDR3 nucleotides read TGTGCCACCAGCAGAGGGTCCGCCACAGATACGCAGTATTTT. Residues: CATSRGSATDTQYF.

The chain combines TRBV5-1 with TRBJ1-2; D is possibly TRBD1 (5 bases). This CDR3 has 15 amino acids. In germline, CDR1 is SGHRS, CDR2 YFSETQ. With 0 bases removed from V and 6 bases from J, the gap between germline ends came to 15 bases. The CDR3 region is CASSLEAALGDGYTF. The CDR3 nucleotides are TGCGCCAGCAGCTTGGAGGCAGCCCTGGGGGATGGCTACACCTTC.

The J gene is TRBJ2-7, the V gene TRBV6-1; D gene ambiguous. The CDR3 length is 14 residues. V shed 1 base and J shed 3 bases, with 10 bases lying between them. Germline V CDR1 and CDR2: MNHNS, SASEGT. The CDR3 region has the DNA TGTGCCAGCAGTGAAGGCCCCGTTTACTACGAGCAGTACTTC. Translation: CASSEGPVYYEQYF.

Comments on this clone: At one end, the junction sequence differs from germline, possibly due to a read error. The V and J genes are TRBV7-2 and TRBJ2-7; D unresolved. The CDR3 is 12 residues long. Germline CDR1 reads SGHTA; CDR2 reads FQGNSA. The CDR3 spells CASSPSSHEQYF. The CDR3 DNA sequence: TGTGCCAGCAGCCCCTCCTCCCACGAGCAGTACTTC.

This clone came up once. The V call is TRBV5-1, the J call TRBJ1-2; D is perhaps TRBD1 (5 bases). Looked up from germline, CDR1 is SGHRS and CDR2 is YFSETQ. The CDR3 is 14 amino acids. V was trimmed by 4 bases and J by 8 bases, leaving 18 bases between them. In DNA form, the CDR3 reads TGCGCCAGCAGCCTGGGACCGTCCAAAGAGGGCTACACCTTC. Protein product: CASSLGPSKEGYTF. The whole variable domain, remainder taken from reference TRBV5-1 and TRBJ1-2, is KAGVTQTPRYLIKTRGQQVTLSCSPISGHRSVSWYQQTPGQGLQFLFEYFSETQRNKGNFPGRFSGRQFSNSRSEMNVSTLELGDSALYLCASSLGPSKEGYTFGSGTRLTVV.

The V call is TRBV6-5, the J call TRBJ1-5; TRBD1 might be the D (5 bases). The length of the CDR3 is 15 residues. Per germline, CDR1 MNHEY and CDR2 SVGAGI. Trimming removed 5 bases from V and 0 bases from J, with 11 bases in between. The CDR3 is CASSKTGHSNQPQHF. CDR3 DNA sequence: TGTGCCAGCAGTAAAACAGGACATAGCAATCAGCCCCAGCATTTT.

J is TRBJ1-2 and V is TRBV28; the D is unclear. The germline V and J ends were trimmed by 2 bases and 1 base, with 11 bases remaining between them. The CDR3 contains 15 residues. Looked up from germline, CDR1 is MDHEN and CDR2 is SYDVKM. The CDR3 loop reads CASSLGHGFNYGYTF. CDR3 sequence (DNA): TGTGCCAGCAGTTTAGGCCACGGTTTTAACTATGGCTACACCTTC.

This clone is a singleton in its sample. The chain has TRBV11-2 and TRBJ2-5; 9 bases are a match to TRBD2. The V gene's germline CDR1 is SGHAT and CDR2 FQNNGV. V shed 5 bases and J 6 bases; nucleotides not matched to a gene: 13. This CDR3 comprises 16 residues. The CDR3 region is CASSQSSAGGDKTQYF. The CDR3 coding sequence is TGTGCCAGCAGCCAATCGAGCGCGGGAGGGGACAAGACCCAGTACTTC.

V usage is TRBV29-1 and J usage is TRBJ2-5, with 11 bases matching TRBD2. This CDR3 region has 15 residues. Per germline, CDR1 SQVTM and CDR2 ANQGSEA. With 4 bases clipped from V and 5 bases from J, the junction kept 9 bases outside the gene matches. Here the CDR3 reads CSVGFGTSGGETQYF. CDR3 DNA sequence: TGCAGCGTTGGATTCGGAACTAGCGGGGGTGAGACCCAGTACTTC.

This sequence joins TRBV7-6 and TRBJ2-6; D remains unclear. V was cut by 5 bases and J by 0 bases, with 8 bases left in between. Germline CDR1 is SGHVS and CDR2 is FNYEAQ. The CDR3 has 15 residues. The CDR3 spells CASSPMGSGANVLTF. The CDR3 nucleotides read TGTGCCAGCAGCCCCATGGGCTCTGGGGCCAACGTCCTGACTTTC. The whole variable domain, filled in from reference TRBV7-6 and TRBJ2-6, reads GAGVSQSPRYKVTKRGQDVALRCDPISGHVSLYWYRQALGQGPEFLTYFNYEAQQDKSGLPNDRFSAERPEGSISTLTIQRTEQRDSAMYRCASSPMGSGANVLTFGAGSRLTVL.

The chain recombines TRBV5-1 with TRBJ1-2, with 9 bases identical to TRBD1. Looked up from germline, CDR1 is SGHRS and CDR2 is YFSETQ. CDR3 length: 15 amino acids. V gave up 2 bases and J gave up 0 bases; unmatched junction bases: 2. In nucleotides, the CDR3 is TGCGCCAGCAGCTTACAGGGGGCTCCTAACTATGGCTACACCTTC. This gives the protein CASSLQGAPNYGYTF.

The V and J genes are TRBV28 and TRBJ2-2; D unclear. V lost 10 bases and J 0 bases, leaving 12 bases between the germline ends. CDR1 is MDHEN and CDR2 is SYDVKM in the germline V gene. The CDR3 extends over 14 amino acids. CDR3 region: CATIRGSNTGELFF. CDR3 DNA sequence: TGTGCCACCATCCGTGGGTCGAACACCGGGGAGCTGTTTTTT.

This clone was observed a few times. Being one base from a much bigger clone, this may be a read error. This chain joins TRBV28 and TRBJ2-1; TRBD2 aligns across 8 bases. With V trimmed by 8 bases and J by 1 base, 4 bases remained unmatched. Germline CDR1 MDHEN, CDR2 SYDVKM. This CDR3 has 14 residues. The CDR3 loop reads CASPGGGSYNEQFF. The CDR3 region has the DNA TGTGCCAGCCCCGGGGGGGGGTCCTACAATGAGCAGTTCTTC.

The J gene is TRBJ2-1, the V gene TRBV11-2, with D possibly TRBD2 on 6 matching bases. V lost 3 bases to trimming and J lost 9 bases, with 12 bases between them. This CDR3 comprises 13 residues. Germline V gene data show CDR1 as SGHAT and CDR2 as FQNNGV. CDR3 protein: CASSFPGGVEQFF. CDR3 DNA: TGTGCCAGCAGCTTCCCCGGGGGAGTTGAGCAGTTCTTC.

This clone has only one observation. The rearrangement uses TRBV6-5 and TRBJ1-5; the match to TRBD1 covers 8 bases. Trimming cost V 7 bases and J 6 bases; bases outside gene matches: 5. In germline, CDR1 is MNHEY, CDR2 SVGAGI. This CDR3 is 13 amino acids long. For the CDR3, the DNA is TGTGCCAGCAACGGCAGGGGGCCTCAGCCCCAGCATTTT. It translates to CASNGRGPQPQHF.

Here the CDR3 DNA reads TGTGCCAGCAGTCCGGGACAGGGGAATGAAAAACTGTTTTTT. It encodes CASSPGQGNEKLFF. The chain carries TRBV6-5 and TRBJ1-4, with 10 nucleotides matching TRBD1. This CDR3 comprises 14 residues. Germline V gives CDR1 MNHEY, CDR2 SVGAGI. After removal of 5 bases from V and 5 bases from J, the junction contained 2 bases not matched to a gene.

This clone occurred a few times. The chain recombines TRBV10-2 with TRBJ1-1; a weak D match, TRBD1 (5 bases). The germline gives CDR1 WSHSY, CDR2 SAAADI. CDR3 size: 14 residues. V lost 0 bases and J 4 bases, leaving 9 bases between the germline ends. The CDR3 spells CASSESAGSTEAFF. In nucleotides, the CDR3 is TGCGCCAGCAGTGAGTCGGCAGGGAGCACTGAAGCTTTCTTT.

This sequence joins TRBV6-6 and TRBJ1-1; D is unresolved. V was pared by 6 bases and J by 7 bases, with 18 bases between. The CDR3 sequence is 14 residues long. Germline assignment: CDR1 MNHNY and CDR2 SVGAGI (reference sequence). CDR3: CASRIGTAMGEAFF. The CDR3 DNA reads as TGTGCCAGCAGAATAGGAACAGCTATGGGTGAAGCTTTCTTT.